This T cell receptor (beta chain) was obtained from a study of blood T cell repertoires in COVID-19. The germline gives CDR1 MNHEY, CDR2 SVGAGI. The V end was cut by 6 bases, the J end by 4 bases, with 16 bases between. This CDR3 has 15 residues. This clone was seen once. In the study's own analysis: Reference gene primer amplification gave nucleated cell count estimates. The assay was immunoSEQ multiplex PCR, and TCRdb's table has in-frame clones only and misses some. V, J and clone size are taken as reported in that table, and D and trimming were inferred from the DNA itself. The table lists just under 80,000 clones, approximately 85% of them singletons.

This sequence originates from a human donor in a cohort sampled during active COVID-19. Material: peripheral blood. This chain connects TRBV6-5 to TRBJ1-5; D may be TRBD1 (6 bases). The CDR3 loop is CASRDYREPNQPQHF. The CDR3 DNA follows: TGTGCCAGCAGAGATTACAGGGAACCAAATCAGCCCCAGCATTTT.